The rows below give T cell receptor beta chains drawn from one sample of a study of neurological immune-mediated disorders. TCRdb reanalysed the 5' RACE reads using MiXCR and keeps one entry per CDR3 protein. The table records tens of thousands of distinct CDR3 sequences, 4.5% of them present only once. The sequencing sample was made of PBMCs. These receptors originate from a man younger than 40 with multiple sclerosis. The CDR3 runs from the conserved cysteine through the conserved F or W. The D gene is left open where the match is weak. Clone size is shown for a subset of rows, as once, few, many or a class of expanded clone.

J gene	D gene	V gene	clone size	CDR3 DNA	CDR3 protein
TRBJ2-3	TRBD1	TRBV5-5	many	TGTGCCAGCAGCTTCGGCCAGGGGGCCGCAGATACGCAGTATTTT	CASSFGQGAADTQYF
TRBJ2-1	.	TRBV5-1	many	TGCGCCAGCGCGACTCAGGGGACGGGCAATGAGCAGTTCTTC	CASATQGTGNEQFF
TRBJ1-1	.	TRBV20-1	many	TGCAGTGCTTGGAAGAGGGGTTGGGACACTGAAGCTTTCTTT	CSAWKRGWDTEAFF
TRBJ1-1	.	TRBV28	few	TGTGCCAGCAGTTTGTGGAGTGTCAAACGAGCTTTCTTT	CASSLWSVKRAFF
TRBJ2-1	TRBD2	TRBV11-2	many	TGTGCCAGCAGCTTAGTGACTAGCGGGGGGAATGAGCAGTTCTTC	CASSLVTSGGNEQFF
TRBJ2-1	.	TRBV7-8	many	TGTGCCAGCAGCTTAGGCCGGATTTCCTACAATGAGCAGTTCTTC	CASSLGRISYNEQFF
TRBJ2-7	.	TRBV4-1	many	TGCGCCAGCAGCCAAATGATAGTGGGCGTTATGGAGCAGTACTTC	CASSQMIVGVMEQYF
TRBJ2-1	TRBD1	TRBV7-9	many	TGTGCCAGCAGCCCCTCCCCGGGACAGAGGGGCGATGAGCAGTTCTTC	CASSPSPGQRGDEQFF
TRBJ2-1	.	TRBV7-2	many	TGTGCCAGCAGCCCCATTTACAATGAGCAGTTCTTC	CASSPIYNEQFF
TRBJ1-1	.	TRBV12-3/TRBV12-4	many	TGTGCCAGCAGTCAAATCGCCCATCGGGCATCACGTGCGGCTTTCTTT	CASSQIAHRASRAAFF
TRBJ1-1	.	TRBV7-9	many	TGTGCCAGCAGCTTGGGGCAGCTGGAAGCTTTCTTT	CASSLGQLEAFF
TRBJ1-1	TRBD1	TRBV20-1	many	TGCAGTGCTATTAGTCCGACAGGGAAGGCGAGCACTGAAGCTTTCTTT	CSAISPTGKASTEAFF
TRBJ1-4	.	TRBV10-3	few	TGTGCCATCAGTGACCAGGGAGGGGAAAAACTGTTTTTT	CAISDQGGEKLFF
TRBJ1-2	.	TRBV10-3	many	TGTGCCATCAGTGACCAGGGTTCCTCGATTGGCTACACCTTC	CAISDQGSSIGYTF
TRBJ1-1	TRBD1	TRBV11-1	.	TGTGCCAGCAGCTTACGCGGACAGGCCGTTGAAGCTTTCTTT	CASSLRGQAVEAFF
TRBJ1-1	.	TRBV5-6	many	TGTGCCAGCAGCTTCTGGGCGGGCACTGAAGCTTTCTTT	CASSFWAGTEAFF
TRBJ2-3	.	TRBV5-1	many	TGCGCCAGCAGCTTGGCTGGAGGGGCGGGAACAGATACGCAGTATTTT	CASSLAGGAGTDTQYF
TRBJ2-1	.	TRBV5-6	many	TGTGCCAGCAGCTTGGGACAGGCCTACAATGAGCAGTTCTTC	CASSLGQAYNEQFF
TRBJ1-1	TRBD1	TRBV14	many	TGTGCCAGCAGCCGACAGGGGCGTGAAGCTTTCTTT	CASSRQGREAFF
TRBJ2-4	.	TRBV4-2	many	TGTGCCAGCAGCCAAGTGGATGGTGGGGAACTAGCCAAAAACATTCAGTACTTC	CASSQVDGGELAKNIQYF
TRBJ1-3	.	TRBV4-1	many	TGCGCCAGCAGCCAAGCTCTCGGGCTGGGAGGAAACACCATATATTTT	CASSQALGLGGNTIYF
TRBJ1-2	.	TRBV18	many	TGTGCCAGCTCCCCCCTCATGGCGGAACATGGCTACACCTTC	CASSPLMAEHGYTF
TRBJ1-1	TRBD1	TRBV20-1	many	TGCAGTGCAGGGACAGGGAGGTTCACTGAAGCTTTCTTT	CSAGTGRFTEAFF
TRBJ1-2	.	TRBV4-1	many	TGCGCCAGCAGCCAAGCAGAGAGGGAAGCTAACTATGGCTACACCTTC	CASSQAEREANYGYTF
TRBJ1-1	TRBD1	TRBV10-3	many	TGTGCCGTCACCTCCACAGGGGGCAGAACTGAAGCTTTCTTT	CAVTSTGGRTEAFF
TRBJ1-1	.	TRBV3-1	many	TGTGCCAGCAGCCAGACAGTAACTCCCACTGAAGCTTTCTTT	CASSQTVTPTEAFF
TRBJ1-1	.	TRBV3-1	.	TGTGCCAGCAGCCAAGTTGTCGTCCCTGGGCCTCCTTATTCTCGGGGGGCACTACCAGAGGCTTTCTTT	CASSQVVVPGPPYSRGALPEAFF
TRBJ1-1	.	TRBV12-3/TRBV12-4	many	TGTGCCAGCAGTTTAGCAGGGGGTTTGAGCACTGAAGCTTTCTTT	CASSLAGGLSTEAFF
TRBJ2-7	TRBD1	TRBV27	few	TGTGCCAGCAGTCCAATAGACAGGGTCTACGAGCAGTACTTC	CASSPIDRVYEQYF
TRBJ1-1	.	TRBV27	few	TGTGCCAGCAGTCCCCGGCGATACACTGAAGCTTTCTTT	CASSPRRYTEAFF
TRBJ2-5	.	TRBV11-2	few	TGTGCCAGCAGGGGAGTAGAAGAGACCCAGTACTTC	CASRGVEETQYF
TRBJ2-3	TRBD2	TRBV5-1	.	TGCGCCAGCAGCGGCGGGACTAGCGGGGACGTTAGCACAGATACGCAGTATTTT	CASSGGTSGDVSTDTQYF
TRBJ2-3	TRBD1	TRBV20-1	many	TGCAGTGCCACACCTCAGGGGGCAGATACGCAGTATTTT	CSATPQGADTQYF
TRBJ1-6	.	TRBV20-1	many	TGCAGTGCTAGAGTCACAGGAGATAATTCACCCCTCCACTTT	CSARVTGDNSPLHF
TRBJ1-1	.	TRBV12-3/TRBV12-4	many	TGTGCCAGCAGCCCCGGCCGAGGGATGGGCGCTTTCTTT	CASSPGRGMGAFF
TRBJ2-3	.	TRBV12-3/TRBV12-4	many	TGTGCCAGCAGTTTTAGAGGAGATACGCAGTATTTT	CASSFRGDTQYF
TRBJ1-1	TRBD1	TRBV2	many	TGTGCCAGCAGTGAACAGACAGGGTTAGCTTTCTTT	CASSEQTGLAFF
TRBJ1-5	.	TRBV20-1	many	TGCAGTGCTAGAGACGCGGGGTTGAATCAGCCCCAGCATTTT	CSARDAGLNQPQHF
TRBJ2-7	TRBD2	TRBV2	many	TGTGCCAGCAGGAGTGAGGCGGGGGTCTCCTACGAGCAGTACTTC	CASRSEAGVSYEQYF
TRBJ2-2	.	TRBV3-1	many	TGTGCCAGCTTTGGGAGTGAAAACACCGGGGAGCTGTTTTTT	CASFGSENTGELFF
TRBJ1-1	.	TRBV7-9	many	TGTGCCAGCAGCTTAGGGCACAGCGGGACTGAAGCTTTCTTT	CASSLGHSGTEAFF
TRBJ1-2	TRBD1	TRBV2	.	TGTGCCACCGTCGTAGACAGGGTGGAGGGCTACACCTTC	CATVVDRVEGYTF
TRBJ1-1	.	TRBV29-1	many	TGCAGCGCCTCCCTGTCGGGCACTGAAGCTTTCTTT	CSASLSGTEAFF
TRBJ2-3	TRBD1	TRBV7-9	few	TGTGCCAGCAGCTTTCGGACAGGGGGCATAGATACGCAGTATTTT	CASSFRTGGIDTQYF
TRBJ1-1	.	TRBV20-1	.	TGCAGTGCTAGACCGGCTAGGGGTACTGAAGCTTTCTTT	CSARPARGTEAFF
TRBJ2-2	TRBD2	TRBV10-3	.	TGTGCCCTTTCTAGCGGGGGGTACACCGGGGAGCTGTTTTTT	CALSSGGYTGELFF
TRBJ1-1	.	TRBV2	many	TGTGCCAGAGACCGACAGGAGGCAGGGACTGAAGCTTTCTTT	CARDRQEAGTEAFF
TRBJ1-5	TRBD1	TRBV5-8	.	TGTGCCAGCAGCCTGACAGGGAGGAATCAGCCCCAGAATTTT	CASSLTGRNQPQNF
TRBJ2-2	.	TRBV5-1	many	TGCGCCAGCAGCTCCGGAGGGGGGCTCAACACCGGGGAGCTGTTTTTT	CASSSGGGLNTGELFF
TRBJ1-2	.	TRBV5-1	few	TGCGCCAGCAGCTTCAGGGAGTCTAACTATGGCTACACCTTC	CASSFRESNYGYTF
TRBJ1-6	.	TRBV6-5	few	TGTGCCAGCAGTTCTCGTGGAGGGGGGAGCTCCTATAATTCACCCCTCAACTTT	CASSSRGGGSSYNSPLNF
TRBJ2-7	.	TRBV3-1	many	TGTGCCAGCAGCCACCTCACAAAGGGGGTAGGGGAGCAGTACTTC	CASSHLTKGVGEQYF
TRBJ2-2	TRBD2	TRBV5-1	many	TGCGCCAGCAGCTCCAATCTAGCGGGGGCGTCCACCGGGGAGCTGTTTTTT	CASSSNLAGASTGELFF
TRBJ1-1	.	TRBV4-1	.	TGCGCCAGCAGCTTCCGGGGGGAGAACACTGAAGCTTTCTTT	CASSFRGENTEAFF
TRBJ1-4	TRBD1	TRBV6-1	many	TGTGCCCTGCGGGGCGGGACAGGGGATGCAACTAATGAAAAACTGTTTTTT	CALRGGTGDATNEKLFF
TRBJ2-7	.	TRBV15	many	TGTGCCACCAGCAGCCGGGTCTCCTACGAGCAGTACTTC	CATSSRVSYEQYF